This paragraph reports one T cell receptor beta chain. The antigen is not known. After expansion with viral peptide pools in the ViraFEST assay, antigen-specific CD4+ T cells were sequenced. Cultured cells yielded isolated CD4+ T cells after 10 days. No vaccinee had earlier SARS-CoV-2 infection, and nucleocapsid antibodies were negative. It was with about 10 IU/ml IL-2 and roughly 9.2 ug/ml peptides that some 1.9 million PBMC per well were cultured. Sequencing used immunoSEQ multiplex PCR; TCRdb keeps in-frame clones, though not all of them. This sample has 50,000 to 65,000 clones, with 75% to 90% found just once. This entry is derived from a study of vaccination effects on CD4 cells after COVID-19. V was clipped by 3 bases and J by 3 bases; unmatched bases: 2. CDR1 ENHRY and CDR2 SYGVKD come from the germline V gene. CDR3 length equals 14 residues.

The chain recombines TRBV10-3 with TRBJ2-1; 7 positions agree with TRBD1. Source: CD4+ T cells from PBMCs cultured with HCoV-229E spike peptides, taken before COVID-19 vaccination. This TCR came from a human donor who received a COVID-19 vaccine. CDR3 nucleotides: TGTGCCATCAGTGACCGGGACAGCTACAATGAGCAGTTCTTC. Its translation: CAISDRDSYNEQFF.